This is a list of T cell receptor beta chains from one sample in a study of human T cells and chemical hapten exposure. Each CDR3 protein is one row after TCRdb ran MiXCR on the RACE reads. This table has tens of thousands of distinct CDR3 sequences, approximately 13% appearing once. The material sequenced was whole blood, taken in connection with sensitization to the hapten diphenylcyclopropenone (DPC). These receptors were obtained from a man aged 25-45 years with alopecia areata. Some clones in this sample may be carry-over from other donors' samples. CDR3s include the opening cysteine and the closing phenylalanine or tryptophan. A D gene is named only where the DNA matches it firmly. Rows give clone size only sometimes, using once, few, many, or a class for an expanded clone.

d_call,j_call,clone_size,v_call,cdr3_aa,cdr3_nt
NA,TRBJ2-3,many,TRBV7-2,CASSLQQVGSTDTQYF,TGTGCCAGCAGCTTACAACAGGTTGGCAGCACAGATACGCAGTATTTT
TRBD1,TRBJ1-5,few,TRBV6-2/TRBV6-3,CASSYSIVRGQSQPQHF,TGTGCCAGCAGTTACTCGATCGTCAGGGGGCAGAGTCAGCCCCAGCATTTT
NA,TRBJ1-1,NA,TRBV2,CASSGGVENTEAFF,TGTGCCAGCAGTGGGGGGGTGGAGAACACTGAAGCTTTCTTT
NA,TRBJ1-5,few,TRBV4-2,CASSQGAGLHQPQHF,TGTGCCAGCAGCCAAGGAGCGGGCCTTCATCAGCCCCAGCATTTT
NA,TRBJ2-2,many,TRBV19,CASSGYQEAGELFF,TGTGCCAGTAGTGGATATCAAGAGGCAGGGGAGCTGTTTTTT
TRBD2,TRBJ2-1,once,TRBV28,CASSGLAGGEQFF,TGTGCCAGCAGCGGACTAGCGGGGGGAGAGCAGTTCTTC
NA,TRBJ2-2,NA,TRBV6-2/TRBV6-3,CASVSRRNTGELFF,TGTGCCAGCGTATCCCGACGAAACACCGGGGAGCTGTTTTTT
NA,TRBJ2-2,NA,TRBV9,CASSVVGVGTGELFF,TGTGCCAGCAGCGTAGTTGGGGTTGGCACCGGGGAGCTGTTTTTT
TRBD2,TRBJ2-3,many,TRBV9,CASSPVAGNTDTQYF,TGTGCCAGCAGCCCCGTAGCGGGGAACACAGATACGCAGTATTTT
NA,TRBJ1-6,few,TRBV20-1,CSANPAGPNSPLHF,TGCAGTGCTAACCCTGCGGGGCCCAATTCACCCCTCCACTTT
NA,TRBJ1-2,many,TRBV28,CASSFASHAIYGYTF,TGTGCCAGCAGTTTCGCCAGCCATGCTATCTATGGCTACACCTTC
NA,TRBJ1-5,many,TRBV30,CAWSGRENQPQHF,TGTGCCTGGAGTGGCAGGGAGAATCAGCCCCAGCATTTT
TRBD1,TRBJ2-7,few,TRBV5-1,CASSFGTENYEQYF,TGCGCCAGCAGCTTCGGGACAGAGAACTACGAGCAGTACTTC